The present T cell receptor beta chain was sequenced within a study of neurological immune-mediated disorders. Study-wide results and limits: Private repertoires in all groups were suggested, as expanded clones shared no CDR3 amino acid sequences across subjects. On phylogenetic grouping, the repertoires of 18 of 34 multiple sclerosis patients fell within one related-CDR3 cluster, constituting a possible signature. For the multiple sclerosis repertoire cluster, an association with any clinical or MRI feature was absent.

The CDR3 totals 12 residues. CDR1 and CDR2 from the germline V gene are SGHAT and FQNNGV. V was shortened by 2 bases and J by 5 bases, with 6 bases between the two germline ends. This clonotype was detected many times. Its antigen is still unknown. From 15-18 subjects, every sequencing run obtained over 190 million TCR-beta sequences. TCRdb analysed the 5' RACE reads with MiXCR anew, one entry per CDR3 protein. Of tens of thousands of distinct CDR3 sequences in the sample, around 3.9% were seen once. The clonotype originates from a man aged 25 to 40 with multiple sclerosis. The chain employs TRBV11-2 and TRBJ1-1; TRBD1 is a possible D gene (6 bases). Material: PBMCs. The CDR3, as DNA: TGTGCCAGCAGCTTAAGGGGGACTGAAGCTTTCTTT. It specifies CASSLRGTEAFF.